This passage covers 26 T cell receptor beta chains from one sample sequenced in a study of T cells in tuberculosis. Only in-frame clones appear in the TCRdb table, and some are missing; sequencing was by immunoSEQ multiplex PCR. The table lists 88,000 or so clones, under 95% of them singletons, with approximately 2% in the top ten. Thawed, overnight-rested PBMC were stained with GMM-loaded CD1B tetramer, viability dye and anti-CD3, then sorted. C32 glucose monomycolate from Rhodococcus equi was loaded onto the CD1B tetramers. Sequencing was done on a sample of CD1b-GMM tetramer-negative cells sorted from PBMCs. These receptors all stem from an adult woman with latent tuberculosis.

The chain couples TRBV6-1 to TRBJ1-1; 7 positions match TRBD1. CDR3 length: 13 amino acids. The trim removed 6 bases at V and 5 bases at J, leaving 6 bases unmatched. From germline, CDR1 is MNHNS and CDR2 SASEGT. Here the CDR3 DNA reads TGTGCCAGCAGCGACAGGGTAGGGACTGAAGCTTTCTTT. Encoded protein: CASSDRVGTEAFF.

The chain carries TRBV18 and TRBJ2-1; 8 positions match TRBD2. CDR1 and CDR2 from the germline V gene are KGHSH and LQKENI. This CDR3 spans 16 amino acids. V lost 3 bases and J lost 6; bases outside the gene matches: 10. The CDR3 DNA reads TGTGCCAGCTCACCCGACTATGCGGGGGGCCTCAATGAGCAGTTCTTC. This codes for CASSPDYAGGLNEQFF.

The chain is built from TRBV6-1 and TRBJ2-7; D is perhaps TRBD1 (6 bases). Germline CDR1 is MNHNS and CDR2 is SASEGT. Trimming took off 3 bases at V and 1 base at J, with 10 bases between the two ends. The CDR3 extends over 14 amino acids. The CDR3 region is CASSELTGSYEQYV. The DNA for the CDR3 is TGTGCCAGCAGTGAGCTGACAGGTTCCTACGAGCAGTACGTC.

CDR3 sequence: CASSMGTSGVHRTDTQYF. The CDR3 bases are TGTGCCAGTAGTATGGGGACTAGCGGGGTGCACCGCACAGATACGCAGTATTTT. V and J are TRBV19 and TRBJ2-3, with 13 bases identical to TRBD2. J was trimmed by 1 base and V by 3 bases; bases with no gene match: 7. The CDR3 sequence is 18 residues long. Germline assignment: CDR1 LNHDA and CDR2 SQIVND (reference sequence).

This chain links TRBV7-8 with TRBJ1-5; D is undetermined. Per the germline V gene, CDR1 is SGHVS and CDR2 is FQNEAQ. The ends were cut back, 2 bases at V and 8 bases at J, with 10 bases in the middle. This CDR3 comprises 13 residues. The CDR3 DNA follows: TGTGCCAGCAGCTTAAGGATGGAGGAGCCCCAGCATTTT. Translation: CASSLRMEEPQHF.

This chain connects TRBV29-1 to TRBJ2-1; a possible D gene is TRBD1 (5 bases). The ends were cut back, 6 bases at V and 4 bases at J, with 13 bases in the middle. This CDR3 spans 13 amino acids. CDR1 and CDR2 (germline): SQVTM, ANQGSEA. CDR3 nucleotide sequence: TGCAGCGTCTCCAGGGTACCATACAATGAGCAGTTCTTC. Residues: CSVSRVPYNEQFF.

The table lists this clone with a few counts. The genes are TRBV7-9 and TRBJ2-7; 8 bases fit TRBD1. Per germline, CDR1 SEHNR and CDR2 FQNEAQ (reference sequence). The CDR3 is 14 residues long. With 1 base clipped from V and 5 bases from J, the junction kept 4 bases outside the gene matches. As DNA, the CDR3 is TGTGCCAGCAGCTTAGTTGGACAGGGCAACGAGCAGTACTTC. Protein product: CASSLVGQGNEQYF.

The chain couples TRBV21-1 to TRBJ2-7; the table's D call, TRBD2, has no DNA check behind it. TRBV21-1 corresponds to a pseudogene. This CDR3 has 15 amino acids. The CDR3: CASNPNRVVTYEQYV. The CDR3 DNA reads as TGTGCCAGCAACCCCAACCGGGTGGTTACCTACGAGCAGTACGTC.

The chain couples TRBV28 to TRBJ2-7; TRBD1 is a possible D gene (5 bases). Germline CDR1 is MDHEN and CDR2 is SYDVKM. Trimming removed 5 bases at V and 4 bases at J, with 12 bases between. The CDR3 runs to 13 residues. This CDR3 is CASSRQLPYEQYV. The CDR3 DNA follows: TGTGCCAGCAGTCGACAGCTTCCATACGAGCAGTACGTC.

CDR3 protein: CASSLRGQGSGYTF. The CDR3 nucleotides read TGCGCCAGCAGCTTGAGGGGACAGGGGAGTGGCTACACCTTC. The chain couples TRBV5-1 to TRBJ1-2; TRBD1 matches 10 bases. The J segment lost 7 bases and the V segment lost 1 base, leaving 4 bases of the junction unmatched. Germline assignment: CDR1 SGHRS and CDR2 YFSETQ. CDR3 length: 14 amino acids.

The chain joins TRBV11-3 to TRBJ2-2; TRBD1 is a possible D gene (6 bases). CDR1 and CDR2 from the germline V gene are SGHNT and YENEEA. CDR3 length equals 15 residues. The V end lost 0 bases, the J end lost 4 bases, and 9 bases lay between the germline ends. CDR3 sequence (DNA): TGTGCCAGCAGCTTAGACACGACAGGCACCGGGGAGCTGTTTTTT. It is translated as CASSLDTTGTGELFF.

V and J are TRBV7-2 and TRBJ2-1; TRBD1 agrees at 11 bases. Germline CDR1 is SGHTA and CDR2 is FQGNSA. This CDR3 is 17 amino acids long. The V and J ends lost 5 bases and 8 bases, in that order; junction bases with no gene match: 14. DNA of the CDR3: TGTGCCAGCAGCGCCCCATTACCCGGGACAGGGGGGCATGAGCAGTTCTTC. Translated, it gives CASSAPLPGTGGHEQFF.

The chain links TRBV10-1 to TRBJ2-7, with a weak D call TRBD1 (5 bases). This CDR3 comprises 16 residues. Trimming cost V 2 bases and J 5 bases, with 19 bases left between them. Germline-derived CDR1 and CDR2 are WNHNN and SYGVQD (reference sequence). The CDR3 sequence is CASSEAPDRYPNEQYF. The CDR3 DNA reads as TGCGCCAGCAGTGAGGCGCCTGACAGATACCCCAACGAGCAGTACTTC.

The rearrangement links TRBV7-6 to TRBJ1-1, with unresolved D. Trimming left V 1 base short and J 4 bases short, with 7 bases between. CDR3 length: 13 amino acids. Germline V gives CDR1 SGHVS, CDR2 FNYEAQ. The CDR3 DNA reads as TGTGCCAGCAGCTTAGACAGAACCACTGAAGCTTTCTTT. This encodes CASSLDRTTEAFF.

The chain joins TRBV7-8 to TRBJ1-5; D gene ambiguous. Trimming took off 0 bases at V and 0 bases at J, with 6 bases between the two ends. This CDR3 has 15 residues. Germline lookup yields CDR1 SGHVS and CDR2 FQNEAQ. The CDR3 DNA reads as TGTGCCAGCAGCTTAGCGTTCGGTAGCAATCAGCCCCAGCATTTT. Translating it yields CASSLAFGSNQPQHF.

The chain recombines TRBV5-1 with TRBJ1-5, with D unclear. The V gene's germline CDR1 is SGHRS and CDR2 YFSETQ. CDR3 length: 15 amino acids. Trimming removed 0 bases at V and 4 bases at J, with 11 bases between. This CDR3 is CASSLDPGKNQPQHF. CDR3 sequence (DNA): TGCGCCAGCAGCTTGGATCCGGGAAAAAATCAGCCCCAGCATTTT.

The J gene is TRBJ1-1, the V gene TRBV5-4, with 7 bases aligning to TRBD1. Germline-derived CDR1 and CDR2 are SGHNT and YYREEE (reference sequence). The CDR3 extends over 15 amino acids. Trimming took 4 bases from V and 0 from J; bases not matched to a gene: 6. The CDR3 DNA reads TGTGCCAGCAGCCACGGGGGACAGCTGAACACTGAAGCTTTCTTT. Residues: CASSHGGQLNTEAFF.

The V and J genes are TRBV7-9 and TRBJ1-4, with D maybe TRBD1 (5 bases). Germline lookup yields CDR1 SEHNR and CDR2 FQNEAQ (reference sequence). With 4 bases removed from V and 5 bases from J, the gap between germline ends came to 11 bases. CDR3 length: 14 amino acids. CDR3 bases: TGTGCCAGCAGCTCGGGACTGGGGAATGAAAAACTGTTTTTT. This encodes CASSSGLGNEKLFF.

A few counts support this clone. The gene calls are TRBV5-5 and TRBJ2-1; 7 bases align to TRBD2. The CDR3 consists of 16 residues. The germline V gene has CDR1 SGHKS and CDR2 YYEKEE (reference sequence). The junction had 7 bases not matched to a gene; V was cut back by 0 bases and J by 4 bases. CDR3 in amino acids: CASSLASGGNYNEQFF. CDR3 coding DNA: TGTGCCAGCAGCTTGGCCTCGGGGGGAAATTACAATGAGCAGTTCTTC.

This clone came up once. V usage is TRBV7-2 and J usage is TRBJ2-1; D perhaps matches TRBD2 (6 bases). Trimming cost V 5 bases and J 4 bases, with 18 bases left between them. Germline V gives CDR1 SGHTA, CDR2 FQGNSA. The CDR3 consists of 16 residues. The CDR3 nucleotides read TGTGCCAGCAGCCCTCGGGACTTCTGGGAGTACAATGAGCAGTTCTTC. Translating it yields CASSPRDFWEYNEQFF.

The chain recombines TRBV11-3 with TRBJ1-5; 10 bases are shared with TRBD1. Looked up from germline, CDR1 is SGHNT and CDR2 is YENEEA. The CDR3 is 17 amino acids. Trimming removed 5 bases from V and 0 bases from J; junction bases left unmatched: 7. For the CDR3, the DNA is TGTGCCAGCAGCCCGGACAGGGGGTCAAATAGCAATCAGCCCCAGCATTTT. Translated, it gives CASSPDRGSNSNQPQHF.

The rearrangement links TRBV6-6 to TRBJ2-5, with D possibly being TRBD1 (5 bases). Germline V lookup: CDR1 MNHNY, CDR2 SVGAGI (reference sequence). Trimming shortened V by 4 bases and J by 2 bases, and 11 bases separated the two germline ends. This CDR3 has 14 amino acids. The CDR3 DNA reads TGTGCCAGCAGTTTGGTCCAGGGACAAGAGACCCAGTACTTC. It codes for CASSLVQGQETQYF.

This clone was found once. The CDR3 DNA reads TGTGCCAGCAGTGTCGAGGAGGGCTCACCCCTCCACTTT. Translated: CASSVEEGSPLHF. This chain joins TRBV27 and TRBJ1-6; D gene unclear. Trimming left V 5 bases short and J 10 bases short, with 12 bases between. The CDR3 length is 13 residues. Germline V CDR1 and CDR2: MNHEY, SMNVEV (reference sequence).

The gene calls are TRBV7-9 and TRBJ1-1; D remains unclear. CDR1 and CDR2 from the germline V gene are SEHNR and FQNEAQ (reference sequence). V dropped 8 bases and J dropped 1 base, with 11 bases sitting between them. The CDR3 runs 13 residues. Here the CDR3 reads CASAGSSNTEAFF. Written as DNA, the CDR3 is TGTGCCAGCGCCGGGTCTTCGAACACTGAAGCTTTCTTT.

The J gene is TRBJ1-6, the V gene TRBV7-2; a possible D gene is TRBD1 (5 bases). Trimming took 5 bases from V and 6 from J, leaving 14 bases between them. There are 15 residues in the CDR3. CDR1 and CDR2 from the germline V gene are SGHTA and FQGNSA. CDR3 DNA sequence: TGTGCCAGCAGCCCCGGGGGGGTTAGTAATTCACCCCTCCACTTT. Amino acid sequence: CASSPGGVSNSPLHF.

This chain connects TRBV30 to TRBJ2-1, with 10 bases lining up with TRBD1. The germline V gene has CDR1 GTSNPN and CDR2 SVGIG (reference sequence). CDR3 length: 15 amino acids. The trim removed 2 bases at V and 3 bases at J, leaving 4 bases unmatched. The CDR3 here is CAWSPDRGLYNEQFF. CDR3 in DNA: TGTGCCTGGAGTCCCGACAGGGGGCTCTACAATGAGCAGTTCTTC.